This record concerns one T cell receptor beta chain sequence. As yet, its antigen is unknown. This CDR3 has 14 residues. Germline trimming cut 3 bases from V and 10 bases from J; bases unmatched to any gene: 10. CDR1 is LNHDA, CDR2 SQIVND, per germline (reference sequence). The data originate from a study of shared clonotypes between healthy human individuals. Background on the study: Each donor's CD8 memory used one plate, CD8 naive two, each CD4 subset three. General study results and limits: It was observed that 5% to 6% of naive CD4 clonotypes were shared across four donors.

Healthy and HIV-negative, the adult donors had no recent acute infections or vaccinations. Replicate PCRs run on sorted subsets employed approximately 0.2 ug DNA, approximately 30,000 T cell genomes. The repertoire was sequenced with immunoSEQ multiplex PCR; TCRdb's copy has only in-frame clones and lacks some. The repertoire holds 2.3 million or so clones, with approximately 93% as singletons. This clonotype originated in a man between 18 and 29 years old in good health. Some clones in this sample may be carry-over from other donors' samples. The chain has TRBV19 and TRBJ2-3; 7 bases agree with TRBD2. Material: naive CD4+ T cells from PBMCs. Subset specified: CD45RA+ positively selected. CDR3 sequence (DNA): TGTGCCAGTAGTATCGGGACTACCCCTTTCGCGCAGTATTTT. Protein: CASSIGTTPFAQYF. Full variable domain (outside the CDR3, taken from reference TRBV19 and TRBJ2-3): DGGITQSPKYLFRKEGQNVTLSCEQNLNHDAMYWYRQDPGQGLRLIYYSQIVNDFQKGDIAEGYSVSREKKESFPLTVTSAQKNPTAFYLCASSIGTTPFAQYFGPGTRLTVL.